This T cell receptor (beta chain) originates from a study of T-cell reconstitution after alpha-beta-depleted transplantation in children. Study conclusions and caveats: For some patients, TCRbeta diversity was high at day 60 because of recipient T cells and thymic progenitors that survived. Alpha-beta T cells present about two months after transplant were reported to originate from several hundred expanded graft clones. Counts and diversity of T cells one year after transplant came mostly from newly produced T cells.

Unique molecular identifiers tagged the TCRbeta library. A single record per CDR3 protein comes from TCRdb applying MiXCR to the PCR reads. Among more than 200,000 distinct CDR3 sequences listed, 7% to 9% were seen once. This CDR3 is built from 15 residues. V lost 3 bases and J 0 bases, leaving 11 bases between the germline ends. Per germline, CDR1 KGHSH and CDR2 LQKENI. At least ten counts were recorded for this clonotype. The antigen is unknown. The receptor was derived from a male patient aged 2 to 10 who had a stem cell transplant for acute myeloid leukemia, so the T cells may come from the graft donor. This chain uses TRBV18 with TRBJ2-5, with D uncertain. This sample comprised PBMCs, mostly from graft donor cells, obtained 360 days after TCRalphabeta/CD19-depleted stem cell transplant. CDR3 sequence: CASSPPKEYQETQYF. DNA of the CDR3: TGTGCCAGCTCACCTCCCAAGGAGTACCAAGAGACCCAGTACTTC. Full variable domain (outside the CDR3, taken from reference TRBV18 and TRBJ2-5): NAGVMQNPRHLVRRRGQEARLRCSPMKGHSHVYWYRQLPEEGLKFMVYLQKENIIDESGMPKERFSAEFPKEGPSILRIQQVVRGDSAAYFCASSPPKEYQETQYFGPGTRLLVL.